This TCR beta chain was recovered during a study of human T cells and chemical hapten exposure. The germline gives CDR1 LNHNV, CDR2 YYDKDF (reference sequence). This CDR3 comprises 18 residues. Between the trimmed V and J ends, which lost 0 bases and 1 base, there was a span of 16 bases. Comments on this clonotype: Its antigen is not known.

Study conclusions and caveats: PT1 expanded TCR counts and patch test score were linked, and their correlation was positive.

TCRdb re-called the RACE reads through MiXCR, storing one row per CDR3 protein. The sample contains roughly 50,000 distinct CDR3 sequences, approximately 9.9% of which appear only once. Time point reported: patch test 3, about 24 weeks after DPC sensitization. Treatment reported: therapeutic diphenylcyclopropenone sensitization with weekly scalp DPC. The receptor was derived from a woman aged 40 to 55 with alopecia areata. Some clones in this sample may be carry-over from other donors' samples. This chain joins TRBV15 and TRBJ2-4, with D perhaps being TRBD1 or TRBD2 (6 bases each). The sequences come from whole blood, collected in connection with sensitization to the hapten diphenylcyclopropenone (DPC). CDR3 loop: CATSRDRGAGIAKNIQYF. CDR3 bases: TGTGCCACCAGCAGAGATAGGGGGGCGGGGATCGCCAAAAACATTCAGTACTTC.